The 11 T cell receptor beta chains presented below share a single source sample, sequenced in a study of response to subunit inactivated influenza vaccine. TCRdb used MiXCR to reprocess the RT-PCR reads, holding one entry per CDR3 protein. The sample records around 500,000 distinct CDR3 sequences, over 9.5% being singletons. The starting material was PBMCs from blood, obtained 40 to 50 days after vaccination. These receptors were collected from a man in his fifties who received an inactivated influenza vaccine.

In this sample, this clonotype turned up a few times. The chain uses TRBV2 and TRBJ1-5, with 9 bases matching TRBD1. Germline V gene lookup returns CDR1 SNHLY and CDR2 FYNNEI. The CDR3 covers 17 residues. V lost 6 bases to trimming and J lost 0 bases; unmatched junction nucleotides: 9. CDR3 residues: CASRGDRDLHSNQPQHF. As DNA, the CDR3 is TGTGCCAGCAGAGGGGACAGGGACCTTCATAGCAATCAGCCCCAGCATTTT.

This clonotype was picked up a small number of times. The chain recombines TRBV7-9 with TRBJ2-1, with TRBD2 matching over 12 bases. Germline V gene sequence: CDR1 SEHNR, CDR2 FQNEAQ (reference sequence). The V and J ends lost 1 base and 8 bases, in that order; junction bases with no gene match: 9. The CDR3 extends over 17 amino acids. For the CDR3, the DNA is TGTGCCAGCAGCTTAGGGATTACTAGCGGGAGGACGGATGAGCAGTTCTTC. Protein sequence: CASSLGITSGRTDEQFF.

This clonotype showed up many times. V gene TRBV12-3 or TRBV12-4 combines with J gene TRBJ1-2; D remains ambiguous. The CDR3 is 13 residues long. V was pared by 6 bases and J by 8 bases, with 16 bases between. The CDR3 bases are TGTGCCAGCAGACCTAGTGGCCTCTGGGGCTACACCTTC. This codes for CASRPSGLWGYTF.

The rearrangement uses TRBV19 and TRBJ2-2, with a tentative D call TRBD1 (5 bases). Deletions cut 6 bases from V and 7 bases from J, with 12 bases between. Germline CDR1 is LNHDA and CDR2 is SQIVND (reference sequence). The CDR3 runs 13 residues. CDR3 region: CASRPTAGGELFF. CDR3 nucleotide sequence: TGTGCCAGTAGGCCGACAGCCGGCGGGGAGCTGTTTTTT.

With regard to this clonotype: The junction does not match germline at one end; this may be a read error. The chain recombines TRBV6-2 or TRBV6-3 with TRBJ2-1, with D unclear. The CDR3 covers 13 residues. CDR1 MNHEY and CDR2 SVGEGT come from the germline V gene. This CDR3 is CAGSYSAMGEQFF. The CDR3 coding sequence is TGTGCCGGCAGTTACTCTGCTATGGGTGAGCAGTTCTTC.

The table lists this clonotype with a few counts. The chain recombines TRBV20-1 with TRBJ2-7; D gene ambiguous. Germline V lookup: CDR1 DFQATT, CDR2 SNEGSKA (reference sequence). Trimming shortened V by 0 bases and J by 3 bases, and 9 bases separated the two germline ends. The CDR3 is 13 amino acids. For the CDR3, the DNA is TGCAGTGCTAGAGATCACAGTTACTACGAGCAGTACTTC. It encodes CSARDHSYYEQYF.

The sample holds many counts of this clonotype. The rearrangement links TRBV7-2 to TRBJ2-7; TRBD2 aligns across 8 bases. The CDR3 runs to 15 residues. Germline assignment: CDR1 SGHTA and CDR2 FQGNSA. With 1 base clipped from V and 2 bases from J, the junction kept 4 bases outside the gene matches. CDR3 sequence reads: CASSLDPGGTYEQYF. The CDR3 coding sequence is TGTGCCAGCAGCTTAGATCCGGGGGGGACCTACGAGCAGTACTTC.

This chain joins TRBV3-1 and TRBJ1-1; possibly TRBD1 for D (6 bases). The V end lost 1 base, the J end lost 0 bases, and 18 bases lay between the germline ends. This CDR3 comprises 18 residues. Germline V gene data show CDR1 as LGHDT and CDR2 as YNNKEL (reference sequence). The CDR3 coding sequence is TGTGCCAGCAGCCAAGTGTTAAGGGGGGGGCGCATGAACACTGAAGCTTTCTTT. Its protein product is CASSQVLRGGRMNTEAFF.

CDR3 sequence (DNA): TGTGCCAGCAGCCAAGATGGAGCGGGAGGGCCGACGGATACGCAGTATTTT. This encodes CASSQDGAGGPTDTQYF. This rearrangement joins TRBV4-2 to TRBJ2-3; TRBD2 agrees at 10 bases. This CDR3 contains 17 residues. Germline lookup yields CDR1 LGHNA and CDR2 YNFKEQ. V lost 0 bases and J lost 6; bases outside the gene matches: 9.

This clonotype came up many times. A much more abundant neighbour one base away suggests this may be a read error. The V gene is TRBV6-2 or TRBV6-3, the J gene TRBJ2-1; D uncertain. Per the germline V gene, CDR1 is MNHEY and CDR2 is SVGEGT. The CDR3 runs 11 residues. In DNA, the CDR3 is TGTGCCAGCAGCCGCACCAATGAGCAGTCCTTC. Amino acids: CASSRTNEQSF.

This rearrangement joins TRBV4-3 to TRBJ2-7; D uncertain. The CDR3 spans 15 residues. The germline gives CDR1 LGHNA, CDR2 YSLEER. V gave up 0 bases and J gave up 0 bases, with 9 bases separating them. CDR3: CASSQEVVSSYEQYF. DNA of the CDR3: TGCGCCAGCAGCCAAGAAGTAGTGAGCTCCTACGAGCAGTACTTC.